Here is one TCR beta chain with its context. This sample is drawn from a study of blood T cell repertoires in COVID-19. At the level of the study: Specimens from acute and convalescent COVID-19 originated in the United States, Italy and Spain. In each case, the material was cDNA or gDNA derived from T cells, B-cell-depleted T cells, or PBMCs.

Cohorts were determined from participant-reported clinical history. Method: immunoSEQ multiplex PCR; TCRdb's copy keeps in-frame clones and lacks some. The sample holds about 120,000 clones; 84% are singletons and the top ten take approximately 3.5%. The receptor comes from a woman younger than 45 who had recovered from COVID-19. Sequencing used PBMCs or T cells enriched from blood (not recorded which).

The CDR3 DNA reads as TGTGCCAGTAGTAATGGCCTAGCCAAAAACATTCAGTACTTC. This encodes CASSNGLAKNIQYF. V is TRBV19 and J is TRBJ2-4; D gene uncertain. V was trimmed by 4 bases and J by 0 bases, leaving 7 bases between them. CDR3 length: 14 residues. The germline CDR1 and CDR2 sequences are LNHDA and SQIVND (reference sequence).